This TCR beta chain comes out of a study of CD8 T cells in Susac syndrome. This clonotype was detected once. The antigen is not known. Study outcomes and limitations: The study recognized that the number of individuals in its TCR sequencing and HLA analysis was relatively small.

The CDR3 totals 17 residues. The germline V and J ends were trimmed by 4 bases and 5 bases, with 24 bases remaining between them. Germline CDR1 reads SGHDT; CDR2 reads YYEEEE. An input of about 0.45 to 1 ug of RNA was subjected to reverse transcription using random hexamers. Each CDR3 protein is one row after TCRdb ran MiXCR on the immunoSEQ multiplex PCR reads. The sample lists over 70,000 distinct CDR3 sequences; approximately 96% were seen once. Each Susac syndrome patient had definite or probable disease by recently defined criteria. The sequence was obtained from a human donor with Susac syndrome. The chain couples TRBV5-6 to TRBJ2-5; tentative D call: TRBD2 (5 bases). Sequenced sample: CD8+ T cells from PBMCs. The CDR3 protein is CASSRIGYDIRGETQYF. The CDR3 bases are TGTGCCAGCAGCCGAATCGGTTATGACATTCGCGGGGAGACCCAGTACTTC.